This TCR beta chain was found in a study of control samples from healthy donors and cancer patients. Repertoires were generated with immunoSEQ multiplex PCR, while TCRdb's copy carries only in-frame clones and drops some. The profile shows around 100,000 clones, approximately 84% of them singletons. Losses at the gene ends were 7 bases for V and 8 bases for J; bases not matched to a gene: 4. This CDR3 comprises 12 residues. The chain is built from TRBV12-3 or TRBV12-4 and TRBJ1-4; TRBD1 matches 7 bases. Input material: blood. The sequence derives from a woman in her forties or fifties in good health. The CDR3: CASKGGWEKLFF. The CDR3 coding sequence is TGTGCCAGCAAAGGGGGCTGGGAAAAACTGTTTTTT.